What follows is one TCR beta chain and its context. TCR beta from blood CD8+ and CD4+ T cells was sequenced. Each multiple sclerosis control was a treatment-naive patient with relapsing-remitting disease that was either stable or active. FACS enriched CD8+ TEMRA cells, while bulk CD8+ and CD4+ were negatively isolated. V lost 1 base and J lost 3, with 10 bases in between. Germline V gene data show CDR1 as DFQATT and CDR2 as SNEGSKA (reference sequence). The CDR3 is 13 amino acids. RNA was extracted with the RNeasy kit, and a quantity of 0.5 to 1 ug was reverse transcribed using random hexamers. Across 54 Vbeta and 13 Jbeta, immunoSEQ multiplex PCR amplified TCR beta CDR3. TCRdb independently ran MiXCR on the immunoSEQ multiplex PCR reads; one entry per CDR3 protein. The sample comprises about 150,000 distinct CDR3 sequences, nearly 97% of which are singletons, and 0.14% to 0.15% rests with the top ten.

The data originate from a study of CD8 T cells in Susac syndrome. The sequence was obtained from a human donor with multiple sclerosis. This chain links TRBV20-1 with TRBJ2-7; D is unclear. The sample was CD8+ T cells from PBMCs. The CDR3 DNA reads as TGCAGTGCTAGAGGGGAACACGACTACGAGCAGTACTTC. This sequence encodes CSARGEHDYEQYF.